This TCR beta chain was profiled in a study of a mutant IDH1 vaccine in newly diagnosed glioma. Study context: Radiotherapy, temozolomide, or both had been given previously, and both were given to most.

Method: immunoSEQ multiplex PCR; TCRdb's copy keeps in-frame clones and lacks some. The data contain approximately 100,000 clones, nearly 90% of them singletons. V was pared by 6 bases and J by 3 bases, with 8 bases of the junction left unmatched. The CDR3 is 14 amino acids. Germline V gives CDR1 MNHEY, CDR2 SMNVEV (reference sequence). Remarks on this clone: Its antigen is unknown.

Study-wide points: Across multiple MHC alleles, 93.3% of patients had vaccine-induced responses.

Time point here: week 47, end of study. The content of each vaccine dose was 300 ug of mutant IDH1 20-mer peptide, and topical imiquimod accompanied it. In weeks 1, 3, 5, 7, 11, 15, 19 and 23, patients were vaccinated. The chain carries TRBV27 and TRBJ2-7, with 7 bases fitting TRBD2. Sequenced here: PBMCs, sampled from a glioma patient whose treatment included an IDH1 peptide vaccine. This receptor was identified in a woman aged 45-60 years with glioma. This CDR3 reads CASRMSPGGYEQYF. In DNA, the CDR3 is TGTGCCAGCAGAATGAGTCCGGGAGGCTACGAGCAGTACTTC.